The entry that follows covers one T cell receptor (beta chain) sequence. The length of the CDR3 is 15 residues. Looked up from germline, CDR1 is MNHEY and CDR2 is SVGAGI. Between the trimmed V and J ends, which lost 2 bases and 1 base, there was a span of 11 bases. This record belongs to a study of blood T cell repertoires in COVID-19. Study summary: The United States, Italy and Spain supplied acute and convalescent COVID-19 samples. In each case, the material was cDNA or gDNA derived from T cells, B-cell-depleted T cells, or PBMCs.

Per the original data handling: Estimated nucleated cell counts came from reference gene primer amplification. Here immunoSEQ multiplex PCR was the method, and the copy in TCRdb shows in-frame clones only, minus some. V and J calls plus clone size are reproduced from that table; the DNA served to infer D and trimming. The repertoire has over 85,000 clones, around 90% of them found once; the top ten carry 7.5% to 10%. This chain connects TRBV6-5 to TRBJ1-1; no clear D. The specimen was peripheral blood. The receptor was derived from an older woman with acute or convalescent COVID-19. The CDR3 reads CASSYPGGENTEAFF. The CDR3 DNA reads TGTGCCAGCAGTTACCCCGGCGGCGAGAACACTGAAGCTTTCTTT.